A selection of T cell receptor beta chains follows, all from one sample in a study of T cell responses to AZD1222 COVID-19 vaccine. Libraries were prepared by immunoSEQ multiplex PCR; TCRdb keeps only in-frame clonotypes and omits some of them. The data contain approximately 200,000 clones, 85% to 90% of them singletons. The sample consisted of peripheral blood, taken on day 0 of AZD1222 vaccination. The source of these receptors is an adult in good health. Both conserved end residues are part of each CDR3. The order of the fields is V gene, clone size, D gene, J gene, CDR3 DNA, CDR3 protein. A D gene is named only where the DNA matches it firmly. Size tells how often a clone was seen (once, few, many) or the class of an expanded clone, and some rows leave it out.

>TRBV11-2|few|.|TRBJ1-6
TGTGCCAGCAGCTTTAGGGGACACGATAATTCACCCCTCCACTTT
CASSFRGHDNSPLHF
>TRBV6-5|.|.|TRBJ1-1
TGTGCCAGCAAACCACAGGGGAACACTGAAGCTTTCTTT
CASKPQGNTEAFF
>TRBV12-3/TRBV12-4|.|.|TRBJ2-7
TGTGCCAGCAGCCCCGGATACGAGCAGTACTTC
CASSPGYEQYF
>TRBV24-1|once|.|TRBJ1-4
TGTGCCACCAGTGATTTGGGGGGGCGGCGTGAAAAACTGTTTTTT
CATSDLGGRREKLFF
>TRBV5-1|.|.|TRBJ1-2
TGCGCCAGCAGCCCGGTGGCAGGGAACTATGGCTACACCTTC
CASSPVAGNYGYTF
>TRBV2|.|.|TRBJ2-7
TGTGCCAGCAGTCCCGAGGGGGAAGAGCAGTACTTC
CASSPEGEEQYF
>TRBV19|.|TRBD1|TRBJ1-2
TGTGCCAGTAGTGTGCAGGGGGCAGGGGGCTACACCTTC
CASSVQGAGGYTF
>TRBV6-2/TRBV6-3|once|.|TRBJ2-7
TGTGCCAGCGGCCTGGGTTCCTCCTACGAGCAGTACTTC
CASGLGSSYEQYF
>TRBV4-2|.|TRBD1|TRBJ1-6
TGTGCCAGCAGCCCCTGGACAGGGTCCGGAAGTAATTCACCCCTCCACTTT
CASSPWTGSGSNSPLHF
>TRBV6-6|.|TRBD1|TRBJ2-7
TGTGCCAGCACCCCCGGGACAGGGGCCCACGAGCAGTACTTC
CASTPGTGAHEQYF
>TRBV28|.|.|TRBJ1-1
TGTGCCAGCAGTCGTAAACCCTTCTCCAACACTGAAGCTTTCTTT
CASSRKPFSNTEAFF
>TRBV19|.|.|TRBJ1-1
TGTGCCAGTAGTATTTTAGGGGCGATAAACACTGAAGCTTTCTTT
CASSILGAINTEAFF
>TRBV4-1|.|.|TRBJ2-2
TGCGCCAGCAGCCCCGCGAGGACCGGGGAGCTGTTTTTT
CASSPARTGELFF
>TRBV14|.|.|TRBJ2-1
TGTGCCAGCAGCCCTCCCGGGAGAATCTCCTACAATGAGCAGTTCTTC
CASSPPGRISYNEQFF
>TRBV5-4|.|TRBD1|TRBJ1-2
TGTGCCAGCAGCCTATGGGGGACAGGGGGCTACACCTTC
CASSLWGTGGYTF
>TRBV4-1|.|TRBD2|TRBJ2-1
TGCGCCAGCAGCCAAGAGGGGGGGACTAGCCAGTACAATGAGCAGTTCTTC
CASSQEGGTSQYNEQFF
>TRBV5-1|once|.|TRBJ2-3
TGCGCCAGCAACTTAGAGGGCACAGATACGCAGTATTTT
CASNLEGTDTQYF
>TRBV11-2|.|.|TRBJ1-2
TGTGCCAGCAACAGGGCCGGCTATGGCTACACCTTC
CASNRAGYGYTF
>TRBV19|.|.|TRBJ2-1
TGTGCCAGTCAGGGAAACAATGAGCAGTTCTTC
CASQGNNEQFF
>TRBV3-1/TRBV3-2|.|.|TRBJ1-1
TGTGCCAGCACCTCCGGGGGCCGCACTGAAGCTTTCTTT
CASTSGGRTEAFF
>TRBV5-5|.|.|TRBJ2-3
TGTGCCAGCAGCTTGGCCAGCGGTTCATGGGATACGCAGTATTTT
CASSLASGSWDTQYF
>TRBV7-6|.|.|TRBJ2-7
TGTGCCAGCAGCTCCCGGGGCGGGGATTCCTACGAGCAGTACTTC
CASSSRGGDSYEQYF
>TRBV5-4|once|.|TRBJ2-7
TGTGCCAGCAGGGGGGGGCCAGGGGTCTACGAGCAGTACTTC
CASRGGPGVYEQYF
>TRBV25-1|few|.|TRBJ1-1
TGTGCCAGCAGTGAGTGGGAGGGACGAGAAGCTTTCTTT
CASSEWEGREAFF
>TRBV28|.|TRBD2|TRBJ2-7
TGTGCCAGCAGGACCCTAGCGGGACTTTCCTACGAGCAGTACTTC
CASRTLAGLSYEQYF
>TRBV4-3|.|.|TRBJ2-1
TGCGCCAGCAGCCAAGGTCTGGGTCCCAATGAGCAGTTCTTC
CASSQGLGPNEQFF
>TRBV30|.|.|TRBJ2-5
TGTGCCTCCGGACGGGGATCAGAGACCCAGTACTTC
CASGRGSETQYF
>TRBV4-1|.|TRBD1|TRBJ2-7
TGCGCCAGCAGCCTTAACCGGGACAGGGAGGGCGAGCAGTACTTC
CASSLNRDREGEQYF
>TRBV6-4|many|.|TRBJ2-6
TGTGCCAGCAGTGACAACTCTGGGGCCAACGTCCTGACTTTC
CASSDNSGANVLTF
>TRBV7-2|.|.|TRBJ1-6
TGTGCCAGCAGCGTCCGGGCCCCTAGGGGGAATTCACCCCTCCACTTT
CASSVRAPRGNSPLHF
>TRBV29-1|once|.|TRBJ1-2
TGCAGCGTTGACGACAGCAACTATGGCTACACCTTC
CSVDDSNYGYTF
>TRBV28|.|TRBD1|TRBJ1-4
TGTGCCAGCAGTTTCCTCGACAGGGGTAATGAAAAACTGTTTTTT
CASSFLDRGNEKLFF
>TRBV6-5|.|.|TRBJ1-3
TGTGCCAGCAGCGTGACCGGGACGGGTGGAAACACCATATATTTT
CASSVTGTGGNTIYF
>TRBV21-1|once|.|TRBJ2-7
TGTGCCAGCAGCAGGTTCGTCTCCTACGAGCAGTACTTC
CASSRFVSYEQYF
>TRBV6-2/TRBV6-3|.|.|TRBJ1-5
TGTGCCAGCAGTTACTTTGGCTGGCCCCAGCATTTT
CASSYFGWPQHF
>TRBV3-1/TRBV3-2|.|.|TRBJ2-5
TGTGCCAGCAGCCTTCGGGTGGGCCAAGAGACCCAGTACTTC
CASSLRVGQETQYF
>TRBV12-3/TRBV12-4|.|.|TRBJ2-1
TGTGCCAGCAGTTTCGGGACTCGCGATGAGCAGTTCTTC
CASSFGTRDEQFF
>TRBV27|.|TRBD1|TRBJ2-7
TGTGCCAGCAGTTTATCGACAGGGGTCCACGAGCAGTACTTC
CASSLSTGVHEQYF
>TRBV29-1|.|.|TRBJ2-7
TGCAGCGTCCCATCGGACAGTAAATACGAGCAGTACTTC
CSVPSDSKYEQYF
>TRBV5-1|.|.|TRBJ2-3
TGCGCCAGCAGCTTGGCGGGAGACTCCGATACGCAGTATTTT
CASSLAGDSDTQYF
>TRBV19|.|.|TRBJ2-7
TGTGCCAGTAGTCCGTCCAGGAGCATCACATACGAGCAGTACTTC
CASSPSRSITYEQYF
>TRBV27|.|.|TRBJ1-1
TGTGCCAGCATCGGACAAGGGATCACTGAAGCTTTCTTT
CASIGQGITEAFF
>TRBV6-5|.|TRBD1|TRBJ1-1
TGTGCCAGTAGCGGGACAGAGAACACTGAAGCTTTCTTT
CASSGTENTEAFF
>TRBV11-2|.|.|TRBJ2-2
TGTGCCAGCAGCTTGGGGACACTCTCCACCGGGGAGCTGTTTTTT
CASSLGTLSTGELFF
>TRBV28|few|.|TRBJ1-6
TGTGCCAGCGGAAGCTCCTATAATTCACCCCTCCACTTT
CASGSSYNSPLHF
>TRBV30|.|.|TRBJ1-5
TGTGCCTGGAGTACCACTAGGAGCAATCAGCCCCAGCATTTT
CAWSTTRSNQPQHF